This T cell receptor (beta chain) is drawn from a study of T cells in tumors after PD-1 blockade. The CDR3 loop spans 17 amino acids. Germline V gene lookup returns CDR1 SGHKS and CDR2 YYEKEE (reference sequence). The germline V and J ends were trimmed by 0 bases and 1 base, with 13 bases remaining between them. Here immunoSEQ multiplex PCR was the method, and the copy in TCRdb shows in-frame clones only, minus some. In the table there are approximately 46,000 clones, 79% of which are singletons. The chain combines TRBV5-5 with TRBJ2-2; unclear D gene. The TCR comes from a human donor with basal cell carcinoma. Sequencing was performed on PBMCs, taken before anti-PD-1 treatment. The CDR3 coding sequence is TGTGCCAGCAGCTTGGCCCGGGTGGGAAGGAACACCGGGGAGCTGTTTTTT. Translated, it gives CASSLARVGRNTGELFF.